The entry below gives a single T cell receptor (beta chain) sequence along with its context. This record belongs to a study of blood T cell repertoires in COVID-19. The overall study: Sources were T cells, B-cell-depleted T cells, or PBMCs; the material itself was cDNA or gDNA.

Here immunoSEQ multiplex PCR was the method, and the copy in TCRdb shows in-frame clones only, minus some. The sample records about 220,000 clones, almost 90% being singletons. CDR3 length equals 14 residues. The junction had 3 bases not matched to a gene; V was cut back by 4 bases and J by 0 bases. The germline V gene has CDR1 GTSNPN and CDR2 SVGIG (reference sequence). The sample consisted of PBMCs or T cells enriched from blood (not recorded which). This receptor was obtained from a woman aged 45 to 65 with acute COVID-19. This rearrangement joins TRBV30 to TRBJ2-1; 7 nucleotides agree with TRBD1. For the CDR3, the DNA is TGTGCCTGGACCCGGGACAGCTCCTACAATGAGCAGTTCTTC. This codes for CAWTRDSSYNEQFF.